The 9 T cell receptor beta chains presented below share a single source sample, sequenced in a study of T cell changes during pregnancy in multiple sclerosis. Data came from immunoSEQ multiplex PCR; TCRdb stores just in-frame clones and leaves some out. The table lists approximately 40,000 clones, around 90% of them singletons. The source was CD4+ T cells from peripheral blood mononuclear cells, collected before pregnancy. Source of these receptors: a female donor with multiple sclerosis, enrolled in a pregnancy study.

The chain is built from TRBV5-1 and TRBJ2-3, with 9 bases identical to TRBD2. V lost 5 bases to trimming and J lost 3 bases; unmatched junction nucleotides: 4. The germline V gene encodes CDR1 SGHRS and CDR2 YFSETQ. The CDR3 sequence is 14 residues long. In DNA form, the CDR3 reads TGCGCCAGCAGACCGACTAGCGGTACAGATACGCAGTATTTT. This codes for CASRPTSGTDTQYF.

The chain has TRBV5-1 and TRBJ2-1, with TRBD2 matching 16 bases. The V gene end was trimmed by 3 bases and the J gene end by 2 bases; junction bases not matched to a gene: 5. The CDR3 covers 18 residues. Germline lookup yields CDR1 SGHRS and CDR2 YFSETQ. This chain's CDR3 is CASSSGLAGGPTYNEQFF. CDR3 sequence (DNA): TGCGCCAGCAGCTCGGGACTAGCGGGAGGGCCTACCTACAATGAGCAGTTCTTC. Full variable domain (remainder filled in from reference TRBV5-1 and TRBJ2-1): KAGVTQTPRYLIKTRGQQVTLSCSPISGHRSVSWYQQTPGQGLQFLFEYFSETQRNKGNFPGRFSGRQFSNSRSEMNVSTLELGDSALYLCASSSGLAGGPTYNEQFFGPGTRLTVL.

V usage is TRBV7-2 and J usage is TRBJ2-7, with a tentative D call TRBD2 (5 bases). The germline V gene encodes CDR1 SGHTA and CDR2 FQGNSA. This CDR3 comprises 15 residues. Trimming cost V 5 bases and J 2 bases, with 16 bases left between them. CDR3 protein: CASSELYSEAYEQYF. For the CDR3, the DNA is TGTGCCAGCAGCGAACTTTATAGCGAGGCCTACGAGCAGTACTTC.

The genes are TRBV5-1 and TRBJ2-2; 7 bases map to TRBD1. Germline assignment: CDR1 SGHRS and CDR2 YFSETQ. After removal of 4 bases from V and 0 bases from J, the junction contained 3 bases not matched to a gene. CDR3 size: 15 residues. As DNA, the CDR3 is TGCGCCAGCAGCCTGGGGACAGCGAACACCGGGGAGCTGTTTTTT. It encodes CASSLGTANTGELFF.

This chain joins TRBV27 and TRBJ2-6, with a weak D call TRBD1 (5 bases). Germline values: CDR1 MNHEY, CDR2 SMNVEV (reference sequence). The length of the CDR3 is 15 residues. Trimming stripped 4 bases from V and 0 bases from J, with 7 bases between. CDR3 in DNA: TGTGCCAGCAGTTCAAGGGGCTCTGGGGCCAACGTCCTGACTTTC. This encodes CASSSRGSGANVLTF.

The chain couples TRBV2 to TRBJ2-1, with 7 bases that match TRBD2. Trimming took 3 bases from V and 4 from J; bases not matched to a gene: 6. Germline V gene sequence: CDR1 SNHLY, CDR2 FYNNEI. The CDR3 is 15 amino acids. The CDR3 region has the DNA TGTGCCAGCAGTGACTACGGGAGGTCTTACAATGAGCAGTTCTTC. Residues: CASSDYGRSYNEQFF. The full variable domain, its missing parts supplied by reference TRBV2 and TRBJ2-1, is EPEVTQTPSHQVTQMGQEVILRCVPISNHLYFYWYRQILGQKVEFLVSFYNNEISEKSEIFDDQFSVERPDGSNFTLKIRSTKLEDSAMYFCASSDYGRSYNEQFFGPGTRLTVL.

The chain links TRBV5-4 to TRBJ2-3, with 9 bases fitting TRBD2. Losses at the gene ends were 4 bases for V and 6 bases for J; bases not matched to a gene: 6. The germline V gene has CDR1 SGHNT and CDR2 YYREEE (reference sequence). This CDR3 contains 14 residues. DNA of the CDR3: TGTGCCAGCAGCCCGGCGGGAGGGCGGGATACGCAGTATTTT. This sequence encodes CASSPAGGRDTQYF.

The J gene is TRBJ2-3, the V gene TRBV5-4, with 13 bases matching TRBD2. The ends lost 4 bases at V and 2 bases at J; junction bases unmatched: 4. Germline lookup yields CDR1 SGHNT and CDR2 YYREEE (reference sequence). There are 16 residues in the CDR3. The CDR3 spells CASSTGTSGNTDTQYF. The CDR3 coding sequence is TGTGCCAGCAGCACCGGGACTAGCGGGAACACAGATACGCAGTATTTT.

In DNA form, the CDR3 reads TGTGCCAGTAGTATAAAAGCGGGGGTGAATACGCAGTATTTT. Translating it yields CASSIKAGVNTQYF. The chain has TRBV19 and TRBJ2-3; 8 nucleotides line up with TRBD2. Germline values: CDR1 LNHDA, CDR2 SQIVND (reference sequence). This CDR3 is built from 14 residues. Losses at the gene ends were 2 bases for V and 7 bases for J; bases not matched to a gene: 5.